These 31 T cell receptor beta chains share one sample of origin, sequenced in a study of human T cells and chemical hapten exposure. From whole blood left unfractionated, total RNA was extracted. Individual cDNA molecules each carried unique molecular identifiers attached by the library. One entry per CDR3 protein results from TCRdb running MiXCR on the reads. The sample lists about 120,000 distinct CDR3 sequences; about 7.7% were seen once. The sample consisted of whole blood. The receptors come from a human donor in good health. Some clones in this sample may be carry-over from other donors' samples.

The chain combines TRBV20-1 with TRBJ2-1; 9 bases match TRBD1. The CDR3 runs to 17 residues. Germline trimming cut 0 bases from V and 3 bases from J; bases unmatched to any gene: 9. Germline V lookup: CDR1 DFQATT, CDR2 SNEGSKA (reference sequence). Written as DNA, the CDR3 is TGCAGTGCTAGAGATCGGCCCGGGACAGGGCGCTACAATGAGCAGTTCTTC. This codes for CSARDRPGTGRYNEQFF.

Here the CDR3 DNA reads TGTGCCAGCAGCTACCAACCCGGGGCACTTGACGGCACTGAAGCTTTCTTT. It specifies CASSYQPGALDGTEAFF. The chain couples TRBV5-5 to TRBJ1-1; tentatively, D is TRBD1 (5 bases). V shed 3 bases and J shed 4 bases, with 22 bases lying between them. Germline assignment: CDR1 SGHKS and CDR2 YYEKEE (reference sequence). This CDR3 spans 17 amino acids. The full variable domain, in which reference TRBV5-5 and TRBJ1-1 provide the parts outside the CDR3, is DAGVTQSPTHLIKTRGQQVTLRCSPISGHKSVSWYQQVLGQGPQFIFQYYEKEERGRGNFPDRFSARQFPNYSSELNVNALLLGDSALYLCASSYQPGALDGTEAFFGQGTRLTVV.

There are a few counts of this clonotype. V gene TRBV25-1 combines with J gene TRBJ1-1; 8 bases fit TRBD1. CDR3 length: 14 amino acids. Germline V gives CDR1 MGHDK, CDR2 SYGVNS. With 6 bases clipped from V and 6 bases from J, the junction kept 9 bases outside the gene matches. The CDR3 bases are TGTGCCAGCAGGGGGACAGGCCTCGGCGCTGAAGCTTTCTTT. Translating gives CASRGTGLGAEAFF.

The chain uses TRBV5-4 and TRBJ2-7; weak D call: TRBD1 (6 bases). V was pared by 4 bases and J by 7 bases, with 21 bases between. The CDR3 covers 15 residues. The V gene's germline CDR1 is SGHNT and CDR2 YYREEE (reference sequence). CDR3 in amino acids: CASSLLGQGHSEQYF. The CDR3 nucleotides are TGTGCCAGCAGCCTTCTAGGGCAGGGACACAGTGAGCAGTACTTC. The whole variable domain, remainder taken from reference TRBV5-4 and TRBJ2-7, is ETGVTQSPTHLIKTRGQQVTLRCSSQSGHNTVSWYQQALGQGPQFIFQYYREEENGRGNFPPRFSGLQFPNYSSELNVNALELDDSALYLCASSLLGQGHSEQYFGPGTRLTVT.

The chain joins TRBV5-1 to TRBJ1-5; a possible D gene is TRBD1 (6 bases). The V gene's germline CDR1 is SGHRS and CDR2 YFSETQ. Trimming shortened V by 4 bases and J by 2 bases, and 13 bases separated the two germline ends. The CDR3 consists of 15 residues. This CDR3 is CASSPRDNGNQPQHF. DNA for the CDR3: TGCGCCAGCAGCCCAAGGGACAATGGCAATCAGCCCCAGCATTTT. The whole variable domain, remainder taken from reference TRBV5-1 and TRBJ1-5, is KAGVTQTPRYLIKTRGQQVTLSCSPISGHRSVSWYQQTPGQGLQFLFEYFSETQRNKGNFPGRFSGRQFSNSRSEMNVSTLELGDSALYLCASSPRDNGNQPQHFGDGTRLSIL.

This clonotype was seen repeatedly, ten times or more. This chain links TRBV27 with TRBJ2-1, with a tentative D call TRBD2 (6 bases). This CDR3 spans 15 amino acids. Trimming left V 6 bases short and J 3 bases short, with 15 bases between. The germline V gene encodes CDR1 MNHEY and CDR2 SMNVEV (reference sequence). The CDR3 loop is CASREGRMIYNEQFF. CDR3 DNA: TGTGCCAGCAGGGAGGGACGGATGATCTACAATGAGCAGTTCTTC.

This clonotype was counted ten times or more. This chain links TRBV7-9 with TRBJ1-5; 7 bases map to TRBD1. This CDR3 has 14 residues. J lost 7 bases, V lost 3 bases, and 6 bases had no gene match. Germline CDR1 and CDR2: SEHNR and FQNEAQ (reference sequence). The CDR3 is CASSLEGAEQPQHF. In DNA, the CDR3 is TGTGCCAGCAGCTTGGAGGGGGCGGAGCAGCCCCAGCATTTT.

This clonotype was recorded a few times. The V and J genes are TRBV4-1 and TRBJ2-7, with D perhaps matching TRBD1 (5 bases). The CDR3 totals 13 residues. Germline V lookup: CDR1 MGHRA, CDR2 YSYEKL. The V end was cut by 3 bases, the J end by 2 bases, with 8 bases between. CDR3 in amino acids: CASSQVGAYEQYF. The CDR3 DNA sequence: TGCGCCAGCAGCCAGGTAGGGGCCTACGAGCAGTACTTC.

This clonotype has a count of ten or more. The V gene is TRBV10-3, the J gene TRBJ2-7, with 15 bases fitting TRBD2. V lost 11 bases, J lost 4 bases, and 3 bases stayed unmatched. Germline CDR1 ENHRY, CDR2 SYGVKD. This CDR3 contains 13 residues. CDR3 DNA sequence: TGTGCCGCGGGACTAGCGGGGGGATACGAGCAGTACTTC. It codes for CAAGLAGGYEQYF.

This chain joins TRBV29-1 and TRBJ2-1; TRBD2 agrees at 7 bases. Per the germline V gene, CDR1 is SQVTM and CDR2 is ANQGSEA. V lost 5 bases, J lost 10 bases, and 11 bases stayed unmatched. This CDR3 comprises 13 residues. The CDR3 DNA sequence: TGCAGCGTTCTCCCGCAGCGGGGTGGGGAGCAGTTCTTC. It yields the protein CSVLPQRGGEQFF.

This clonotype was seen a few times. The chain carries TRBV9 and TRBJ2-7, with TRBD1 identical over 10 bases. V dropped 4 bases and J dropped 9; count of bases not matched to a gene: 10. The CDR3 contains 14 residues. Germline lookup yields CDR1 SGDLS and CDR2 YYNGEE. CDR3 sequence reads: CASSPSGTGAGQYF. DNA for the CDR3: TGTGCCAGCAGCCCATCCGGGACAGGGGCTGGGCAGTACTTC.

With respect to this clonotype: A much more abundant neighbour one base away suggests this may be a read error. Likely a read error: the CDR3 ends without its conserved phenylalanine or tryptophan. V and J are TRBV20-1 and TRBJ1-1; no clear D gene. V was pared by 6 bases and J by 5 bases, with 10 bases between. The CDR3 has 11 residues. Germline V gene data show CDR1 as DFQATT and CDR2 as SNEGSKA (reference sequence). The CDR3 spells CSAPLGTEAFL. CDR3 DNA: TGCAGTGCCCCCTTGGGGACTGAAGCTTTCCTT.

This sequence joins TRBV29-1 and TRBJ2-7, with 8 bases matching TRBD1. Looked up from germline, CDR1 is SQVTM and CDR2 is ANQGSEA. V lost 1 base to trimming and J lost 4 bases; unmatched junction nucleotides: 3. The CDR3 sequence is 13 residues long. CDR3 sequence (DNA): TGCAGCGTTGAAGGACAGGGGATGTACGAGCAGTACTTC. This codes for CSVEGQGMYEQYF.

This clonotype was found a few times. V usage is TRBV20-1 and J usage is TRBJ1-1; TRBD1 agrees at 7 bases. Trimming cost V 1 base and J 3 bases; bases outside gene matches: 5. CDR1 is DFQATT and CDR2 is SNEGSKA in the germline V gene (reference sequence). The CDR3 runs to 14 residues. CDR3 sequence (DNA): TGCAGTGCTAGAGGACAGGGCGGAGACACTGAAGCTTTCTTT. Translated, it gives CSARGQGGDTEAFF.

This clonotype was seen repeatedly, ten times or more. The rearrangement links TRBV4-3 to TRBJ1-2; no clear D. The CDR3 extends over 15 amino acids. CDR1 and CDR2 (germline): LGHNA, YSLEER. V was trimmed by 0 bases and J by 4 bases, leaving 12 bases between them. CDR3 protein: CASSQDSRSVYGYTF. CDR3 in DNA: TGCGCCAGCAGCCAAGATAGTAGGTCCGTCTATGGCTACACCTTC.

The chain links TRBV5-1 to TRBJ2-7; no definite D call. Germline V gives CDR1 SGHRS, CDR2 YFSETQ. V lost 10 bases to trimming and J lost 2 bases, with 16 bases between them. CDR3 length: 13 amino acids. CDR3 nucleotide sequence: TGCGCCTCCAAGTCGGACGGTACCTACGAGCAGTACTTC. Encoded protein: CASKSDGTYEQYF.

The genes are TRBV27 and TRBJ1-2; D is perhaps TRBD1 (5 bases). Trimming took 6 bases from V and 2 from J, leaving 13 bases between them. Germline CDR1 and CDR2: MNHEY and SMNVEV (reference sequence). The CDR3 extends over 14 amino acids. Here the CDR3 reads CASSYDSQNYGYTF. The CDR3 DNA reads as TGTGCCAGCAGCTACGACAGTCAAAACTATGGCTACACCTTC.

V usage is TRBV29-1 and J usage is TRBJ1-5; unclear D gene. The CDR3 extends over 14 amino acids. Trimming left V 4 bases short and J 1 base short, with 11 bases between. Germline lookup yields CDR1 SQVTM and CDR2 ANQGSEA. CDR3 sequence reads: CSVGERASNQPQHF. The CDR3 bases are TGCAGCGTTGGAGAGAGGGCCAGCAATCAGCCCCAGCATTTT.

Ten or more counts support this clonotype. The genes are TRBV4-1 and TRBJ1-1; tentatively, D is TRBD1 (5 bases). Germline CDR1 and CDR2: MGHRA and YSYEKL. V was pared by 4 bases and J by 1 base, with 16 bases between. The CDR3 is made up of 16 amino acids. CDR3 sequence: CASSPFGKGTNTEAFF. The CDR3 bases are TGCGCCAGCAGCCCATTCGGGAAGGGGACGAACACTGAAGCTTTCTTT.

Ten or more counts support this clonotype. The V gene is TRBV12-3 or TRBV12-4, the J gene TRBJ1-3; unclear D gene. V lost 6 bases to trimming and J lost 0 bases, with 12 bases between them. The CDR3 length is 15 residues. The CDR3 DNA reads TGTGCCAGCAGCTCCGGGAGCCCCTCTGGAAACACCATATATTTT. Translation: CASSSGSPSGNTIYF.

This clonotype was seen many times. This chain joins TRBV12-3 or TRBV12-4 and TRBJ1-1; 7 bases fit TRBD1. This CDR3 is 16 amino acids long. With V trimmed by 10 bases and J by 1 base, 15 bases remained unmatched. DNA for the CDR3: TGTGCCATCACGCTACAGGGGATAGGGGCGAACACTGAAGCTTTCTTT. Encoded protein: CAITLQGIGANTEAFF.

The table lists this clonotype with a few counts. The chain employs TRBV7-9 and TRBJ1-1; 9 bases agree with TRBD1. The V gene end was trimmed by 2 bases and the J gene end by 0 bases; junction bases not matched to a gene: 10. The germline V gene encodes CDR1 SEHNR and CDR2 FQNEAQ (reference sequence). The CDR3 spans 18 residues. The CDR3 nucleotides read TGTGCCAGCAGCTTATATGGACAGGGGAAAATAATGAACACTGAAGCTTTCTTT. Translated: CASSLYGQGKIMNTEAFF.

This clonotype occurred a few times. V gene TRBV19 combines with J gene TRBJ2-2; D is unclear. Deletions cut 3 bases from V and 5 bases from J, with 7 bases between. Germline values: CDR1 LNHDA, CDR2 SQIVND (reference sequence). This CDR3 contains 13 residues. In nucleotides, the CDR3 is TGTGCCAGTAGTATCTCCGGGACCGGGGAGCTGTTTTTT. Encoded protein: CASSISGTGELFF.

This clonotype has just a few counts. V usage is TRBV25-1 and J usage is TRBJ2-7; no clear D gene. Deletions cut 1 base from V and 1 base from J, with 8 bases between. Germline V gives CDR1 MGHDK, CDR2 SYGVNS. This CDR3 region has 14 residues. The CDR3: CASSESTVSYEQYF. CDR3 DNA: TGTGCCAGCAGTGAATCAACAGTTTCCTACGAGCAGTACTTC.

In its sample, this clonotype was seen a few times. The chain uses TRBV5-1 and TRBJ2-6, with no clear D. This CDR3 comprises 15 residues. CDR1 SGHRS and CDR2 YFSETQ come from the germline V gene. Trimming shortened V by 1 base and J by 2 bases, and 7 bases separated the two germline ends. The DNA of the CDR3 is TGCGCCAGCAGCTTGCTACCGACTGGGGCCAACGTCCTGACTTTC. Translating it yields CASSLLPTGANVLTF.

The table lists this clonotype with many counts. The rearrangement uses TRBV7-8 and TRBJ2-7, with D unclear. The CDR3 covers 13 residues. Trimming stripped 5 bases from V and 6 bases from J, with 14 bases between. Germline assignment: CDR1 SGHVS and CDR2 FQNEAQ. CDR3 sequence reads: CASSTVGRREQYF. For the CDR3, the DNA is TGTGCCAGCAGCACCGTTGGTCGGCGCGAGCAGTACTTC. Complete variable domain (other parts from reference TRBV7-8 and TRBJ2-7): GAGVSQSPRYKVAKRGQDVALRCDPISGHVSLFWYQQALGQGPEFLTYFQNEAQLDKSGLPSDRFFAERPEGSVSTLKIQRTQQEDSAVYLCASSTVGRREQYFGPGTRLTVT.

In its sample, this clonotype was seen a few times. J is TRBJ2-1 and V is TRBV15, with TRBD2 matching over 8 bases. Germline CDR1 reads LNHNV; CDR2 reads YYDKDF (reference sequence). The CDR3 extends over 15 amino acids. Trimming cost V 5 bases and J 7 bases; bases outside gene matches: 10. Here the CDR3 DNA reads TGTGCCACCAGCCACCCCACGGGACTAGGGAATGAGCAGTTCTTC. This codes for CATSHPTGLGNEQFF. Drawing the rest from reference TRBV15 and TRBJ2-1, the complete variable domain is DAMVIQNPRYQVTQFGKPVTLSCSQTLNHNVMYWYQQKSSQAPKLLFHYYDKDFNNEADTPDNFQSRRPNTSFCFLDIRSPGLGDTAMYLCATSHPTGLGNEQFFGPGTRLTVL.

The rearrangement links TRBV3-1 to TRBJ2-7; possibly TRBD2 for D (6 bases). There are 16 residues in the CDR3. V was trimmed by 1 base and J by 6 bases, leaving 19 bases between them. Germline values: CDR1 LGHDT, CDR2 YNNKEL (reference sequence). The CDR3 loop reads CASSQAGEVAYCEQYF. CDR3 DNA sequence: TGTGCCAGCAGCCAAGCTGGGGAGGTGGCTTACTGCGAGCAGTACTTC.

This clonotype was seen at least ten times. The chain uses TRBV4-3 and TRBJ1-1, with D maybe TRBD1 (5 bases). V was trimmed by 4 bases and J by 4 bases, leaving 13 bases between them. CDR1 is LGHNA, CDR2 YSLEER, per germline. The CDR3 covers 14 residues. The CDR3 DNA follows: TGCGCCAGCAGCCGGGGCCCGGGAGGCACTGAAGCTTTCTTT. Protein product: CASSRGPGGTEAFF.

This clonotype was detected ten times or more. The chain couples TRBV19 to TRBJ1-6; 9 nucleotides align to TRBD1. The CDR3 covers 17 residues. The V and J ends lost 6 bases and 0 bases, in that order; junction bases with no gene match: 6. CDR1 is LNHDA and CDR2 is SQIVND in the germline V gene (reference sequence). This CDR3 reads CASRTGTGSSYNSPLHF. The CDR3 DNA reads TGTGCCAGTAGGACCGGGACAGGGAGCTCCTATAATTCACCCCTCCACTTT.

This clonotype was picked up many times. V and J are TRBV20-1 and TRBJ2-1; no definite D call. The CDR3 contains 10 residues. Trimming shortened V by 0 bases and J by 8 bases, and 2 bases separated the two germline ends. The germline CDR1 and CDR2 sequences are DFQATT and SNEGSKA (reference sequence). The CDR3 DNA reads as TGCAGTGCTAGAGAATATGAGCAGTTCTTC. Translation: CSAREYEQFF.